This passage covers 7 T cell receptor beta chains from one sample sequenced in a study of OX40 agonist ivuxolimab in advanced cancers. Repertoires were generated with immunoSEQ multiplex PCR, while TCRdb's copy carries only in-frame clones and drops some. The repertoire holds tens of thousands of clones, with 80% to 95% as singletons. This sample comprised CD4+ or CD8+ T cells sorted from blood, obtained in a trial of the OX40 agonist ivuxolimab. The receptors shown here come from an adult with an advanced solid tumor such as melanoma, head and neck, liver or kidney cancer.

V usage is TRBV13 and J usage is TRBJ2-3; TRBD2 might be the D (5 bases). The V gene's germline CDR1 is PRHDT and CDR2 FYEKMQ (reference sequence). CDR3 size: 15 residues. Deletions cut 2 bases from V and 0 bases from J, with 9 bases between. The CDR3 sequence is CASSLSGSSTDTQYF. CDR3 in DNA: TGTGCCAGCAGCTTATCGGGGAGTAGCACAGATACGCAGTATTTT.

The chain links TRBV6-5 to TRBJ1-2, with a possible D match to TRBD1 (5 bases). V was shortened by 6 bases and J by 7 bases, with 9 bases between the two germline ends. Looked up from germline, CDR1 is MNHEY and CDR2 is SVGAGI. This CDR3 contains 11 residues. The CDR3, as DNA: TGTGCCAGCAGCCTCGGGGGTGGCTACACCTTC. Protein sequence: CASSLGGGYTF.

The chain employs TRBV5-1 and TRBJ2-7, with a tentative D call TRBD1 (5 bases). CDR1 and CDR2 (germline): SGHRS, YFSETQ. This CDR3 has 15 amino acids. V dropped 0 bases and J dropped 2 bases, with 12 bases sitting between them. The CDR3 is CASSLGGRATYEQYF. CDR3 bases: TGCGCCAGCAGCTTGGGGGGCAGGGCAACCTACGAGCAGTACTTC.

The chain couples TRBV9 to TRBJ2-1; tentatively, D is TRBD1 or TRBD2 (7 bases each). Germline V CDR1 and CDR2: SGDLS, YYNGEE. V was pared by 4 bases and J by 8 bases, with 13 bases between. The CDR3 sequence is 13 residues long. In DNA form, the CDR3 reads TGTGCCAGCAGCCTCAGGGGGGGATATGAGCAGTTCTTC. Its translation is CASSLRGGYEQFF.

This clone came up a few times. The chain couples TRBV2 to TRBJ2-7, with D unclear. Germline CDR1 reads SNHLY; CDR2 reads FYNNEI. Trimming removed 7 bases at V and 2 bases at J, with 9 bases between. The length of the CDR3 is 12 residues. CDR3 region: CASKQTTYEQYF. CDR3 in DNA: TGTGCCAGCAAACAGACCACCTACGAGCAGTACTTC.

The rearrangement joins TRBV6-5 to TRBJ1-5; TRBD1 aligns across 7 bases. The ends lost 6 bases at V and 0 bases at J; junction bases unmatched: 5. The CDR3 is 15 residues long. Germline values: CDR1 MNHEY, CDR2 SVGAGI. As DNA, the CDR3 is TGTGCCAGCAGAAGGACAGGAGATAGCAATCAGCCCCAGCATTTT. Translating it yields CASRRTGDSNQPQHF.

This chain connects TRBV5-1 to TRBJ2-5; the match to TRBD1 covers 8 bases. Trimming took 4 bases from V and 0 from J; bases not matched to a gene: 8. Germline V gene sequence: CDR1 SGHRS, CDR2 YFSETQ. The CDR3 has 16 residues. The chain's CDR3 is CASSPWTGLNQETQYF. The CDR3 DNA is TGCGCCAGCAGCCCATGGACAGGGCTCAACCAAGAGACCCAGTACTTC. The variable domain in full, completed from reference TRBV5-1 and TRBJ2-5, reads KAGVTQTPRYLIKTRGQQVTLSCSPISGHRSVSWYQQTPGQGLQFLFEYFSETQRNKGNFPGRFSGRQFSNSRSEMNVSTLELGDSALYLCASSPWTGLNQETQYFGPGTRLLVL.